This note documents a single TCR beta chain sequence. No antigen is known for it. Assay: immunoSEQ multiplex PCR; the TCRdb copy retains only in-frame clones and omits some. The sample consists of around 64,000 clones, around 80% of them appearing once. This sample is part of a study of radiation and T cells in renal cell carcinoma. Study results and limitations: Top tumor clonotypes rose in blood 2 weeks post-radiation, then contracted.

J lost 1 base, V lost 0 bases, and 6 bases had no gene match. This CDR3 comprises 16 residues. Looked up from germline, CDR1 is SQVTM and CDR2 is ANQGSEA. The time point is: baseline pretreatment blood. Treatment described: 15 Gy SBRT to primary tumor, nephrectomy 4 weeks later. Radiation-treated patients gave blood at baseline, week 2 and week 4. Sequenced material: blood, taken from a patient whose treatment included radiotherapy and nephrectomy. J is TRBJ2-5 and V is TRBV29-1, with TRBD2 matching 9 bases. The origin of this receptor is a man in his 60s with renal cell carcinoma. The CDR3 protein is CSVEDPLAGSQETQYF. CDR3 nucleotide sequence: TGCAGCGTTGAAGATCCCCTAGCGGGGAGCCAAGAGACCCAGTACTTC.